These T cell receptor beta chains were read from a single sample in a study of blood T cells in healthy people across ages. Each CDR3 protein is one row after TCRdb ran MiXCR on the 5' RACE reads. The table lists 1.5 million or so distinct CDR3 sequences, about 42% of them singletons. Sequences were obtained from blood. The source is a woman between 18 and 30 years old in good health. Each CDR3 is given without its conserved first and last residue. Clone sizes are given selectively: once, few, many, or a class where the clone is expanded.

size	V	J	CDR3
few	TRBV6-2/TRBV6-3	TRBJ2-3	ASSYEGLAGHTDTQY
few	TRBV12-3/TRBV12-4	TRBJ1-6	ASSLTGVSSPLH
NA	TRBV6-2/TRBV6-3	TRBJ2-5	ASSYSKQGRQETQY
NA	TRBV20-1	TRBJ2-1	SARDNNLIFNNEQF
NA	TRBV29-1	TRBJ2-2	SVEDSRGGTGELF
NA	TRBV7-2	TRBJ2-5	ASSATGGRYNEQY
NA	TRBV7-8	TRBJ2-3	ASSSPEASTDTQY
once	TRBV7-2	TRBJ2-2	ASITNRGTGELF
NA	TRBV10-3	TRBJ2-7	AVAGGHEQY
NA	TRBV7-2	TRBJ1-5	ASSLYPGRAGNQPQH
NA	TRBV20-1	TRBJ1-2	SPIPGREPANYGYT
few	TRBV3-1	TRBJ2-3	ASSQDLGLAGPTLRDTQY
few	TRBV9	TRBJ1-1	ASSVAGGPNTEAF
NA	TRBV5-5	TRBJ1-3	ASSASTGLSGNTIY
NA	TRBV19	TRBJ1-2	ASSVPYGYT
NA	TRBV10-3	TRBJ1-6	AISEGLEFPLH
few	TRBV27	TRBJ2-7	ASSLSSKHEQY
many	TRBV27	TRBJ1-2	ASSFRPGTGNTGYT
NA	TRBV6-5	TRBJ1-2	ASSYSGGGRYGYT
once	TRBV19	TRBJ2-1	ASSISGSGQF
NA	TRBV12-3/TRBV12-4	TRBJ1-6	ASSIRDLNSPLH
NA	TRBV30	TRBJ1-2	ANSGTGHGYT
few	TRBV20-1	TRBJ2-7	SAGKAGGSYEQY
many	TRBV9	TRBJ2-1	ASSPTGARNNEQF
NA	TRBV2	TRBJ2-7	ASIGEGYEQY
few	TRBV9	TRBJ2-3	ASSQTQVYTDTQY
few	TRBV4-1	TRBJ2-1	ASSQGRLSSYNEQF
few	TRBV7-6	TRBJ2-1	ASSNNVGGSYNEQF
NA	TRBV13	TRBJ2-7	ASSPRAEVGSYEQY
NA	TRBV12-3/TRBV12-4	TRBJ1-1	AGSGVGGAEAF
NA	TRBV4-2	TRBJ2-1	ASSQELSGGYIEQF